This TCR beta chain was sequenced in a study of blood T cell repertoires in COVID-19. Background on the study: PBMCs, B-cell-depleted T cells, or T cells provided the cDNA or gDNA that made up the material.

Clinical histories supplied by participants themselves formed the basis of cohort assignment. Exposed study participants had met a COVID-19 case within 2 weeks before entry. Trimming left V 3 bases short and J 1 base short, with 10 bases between. This CDR3 comprises 15 residues. Germline V lookup: CDR1 SGHDN, CDR2 FVKESK. Assay used: immunoSEQ multiplex PCR; TCRdb lists only in-frame clones, some missing. The sample includes over 200,000 clones, over 80% of them seen just once. The V and J genes are TRBV14 and TRBJ1-3; possibly TRBD1 for D (5 bases). This clonotype was sampled from a woman in her 30s who had been exposed to COVID-19. Sequences were obtained from PBMCs or T cells enriched from blood (not recorded which). The CDR3 sequence is CASSHRAGSGNTIYF. CDR3 in DNA: TGTGCCAGCAGCCACAGGGCCGGGTCTGGAAACACCATATATTTT.